These 30 T cell receptor beta chains came from one sample sequenced in a study of low-dose radiotherapy and immunotherapy resistance in tumors (dated by TCRdb to the early 2020s). Sequencing instrument: Illumina HiSeq 2500. First-strand cDNA was synthesized using Superscript III and a set of TRAV- and TRBV-specific primers, so that both TCRalpha and TCRbeta chains were covered. TCRs were amplified with Phusion for roughly 20 PCR cycles using a constant-region primer together with the adapter attached to the V primers. The public reads were quality trimmed at Q25 with fastp and then assembled into clones with MiXCR by TCRdb, keeping productive beta chains. Rows with one shared CDR3 protein collapse into an entry with the most common genes and DNA. Counted in this sample were some 71,000 distinct CDR3 sequences; around 30% of them appeared once. The biggest ten clones account for approximately 12% of the sample.

The meaning of the sample's time point label: before trial treatment. The sequencing used PBMCs, collected before treatment. Every receptor here comes from a female donor with ovarian cancer.

This chain links TRBV28 with TRBJ1-5; 7 positions match TRBD1. V lost 7 bases, J lost 3 bases, and 18 bases stayed unmatched. The CDR3 extends over 18 amino acids. Germline V gene lookup returns CDR1 MDHEN and CDR2 SYDVKM. The CDR3 is CASNDPDRSKSPNQPQHF. CDR3 nucleotides: TGTGCCAGCAACGACCCGGACAGGTCAAAATCCCCCAATCAGCCCCAGCATTTT.

The J gene is TRBJ2-2, the V gene TRBV6-2 or TRBV6-3, with 7 positions matching TRBD1. This CDR3 comprises 17 residues. Unmatched junction bases numbered 8, after V lost 0 bases and J lost 4 bases. The germline CDR1 and CDR2 sequences are MNHEY and SVGEGT. The CDR3 bases are TGTGCCAGCAGTTACTCCCTCACAGGGGCGACCACCGGGGAGCTGTTTTTT. Translation gives CASSYSLTGATTGELFF.

This clonotype was found many times. The rearrangement uses TRBV29-1 and TRBJ2-3, with TRBD2 matching 11 bases. Germline assignment: CDR1 SQVTM and CDR2 ANQGSEA. The V and J ends lost 6 bases and 2 bases, in that order; junction bases with no gene match: 7. The CDR3 contains 15 residues. The CDR3 sequence: CSVSLAGGLTDTQYF. The CDR3 DNA reads as TGCAGCGTAAGCCTAGCGGGGGGACTCACAGATACGCAGTATTTT.

A note on this clonotype: This likely stems from a read error, as it lies one base from a far larger clone. The J gene is TRBJ2-3, the V gene TRBV10-3; no definite D call. The CDR3 consists of 13 residues. V was trimmed by 5 bases and J by 6 bases, leaving 12 bases between them. Germline assignment: CDR1 ENHRY and CDR2 SYGVKD. The CDR3 protein is CAISYSGEDTQYF. CDR3 nucleotide sequence: TGTGCCATCAGTTACTCTGGTGAGGATACGCAGTATTTT.

This clonotype appeared many times. This chain links TRBV5-1 with TRBJ2-2, with 8 nucleotides matching TRBD2. CDR3 size: 18 residues. With V trimmed by 3 bases and J by 3 bases, 13 bases remained unmatched. Germline V CDR1 and CDR2: SGHRS, YFSETQ. In nucleotides, the CDR3 is TGCGCCAGCAGCTCCATCTCGAAAGCGGGAGCCCACACCGGGGAGCTGTTTTTT. The encoded protein is CASSSISKAGAHTGELFF.

V is TRBV29-1 and J is TRBJ1-3; D may be TRBD1 (5 bases). From germline, CDR1 is SQVTM and CDR2 ANQGSEA. This CDR3 region has 14 residues. The V end lost 4 bases, the J end lost 4 bases, and 14 bases lay between the germline ends. The CDR3 here is CSVGLGGLGNTIYF. DNA for the CDR3: TGCAGCGTTGGGCTTGGGGGACTCGGAAACACCATATATTTT. Variable domain in full (rest from reference TRBV29-1 and TRBJ1-3): SAVISQKPSRDICQRGTSLTIQCQVDSQVTMMFWYRQQPGQSLTLIATANQGSEATYESGFVIDKFPISRPNLTFSTLTVSNMSPEDSSIYLCSVGLGGLGNTIYFGEGSWLTVV.

This clonotype was observed at least ten times. The V call is TRBV6-2 or TRBV6-3, the J call TRBJ2-6; D unclear. This CDR3 has 13 amino acids. Germline CDR1 and CDR2: MNHEY and SVGEGT. Trimming left V 7 bases short and J 0 bases short, with 4 bases between. CDR3 nucleotide sequence: TGTGCCAGCAATCCCTCTGGGGCCAACGTCCTGACTTTC. It codes for CASNPSGANVLTF.

This clonotype showed up many times. The chain combines TRBV2 with TRBJ2-7; D may be TRBD2 (6 bases). The CDR3 length is 15 residues. Germline V CDR1 and CDR2: SNHLY, FYNNEI. V lost 0 bases to trimming and J lost 4 bases, with 13 bases between them. CDR3 protein: CASSEAYAGRYEQYF. CDR3 DNA: TGTGCCAGCAGTGAAGCGTACGCGGGAAGGTACGAGCAGTACTTC.

The chain combines TRBV2 with TRBJ2-5, with 9 nucleotides matching TRBD1. This CDR3 contains 16 residues. The ends lost 7 bases at V and 4 bases at J; junction bases unmatched: 13. Germline CDR1 and CDR2: SNHLY and FYNNEI. CDR3: CASTRGQGGFGETQYF. The CDR3 DNA sequence: TGTGCCAGCACCCGGGGACAGGGAGGTTTTGGAGAGACCCAGTACTTC.

This clonotype was recorded at least ten times. The V gene is TRBV28, the J gene TRBJ2-7, with 7 bases that match TRBD1. The trim removed 5 bases at V and 6 bases at J, leaving 10 bases unmatched. Germline-derived CDR1 and CDR2 are MDHEN and SYDVKM. CDR3 length equals 14 residues. The chain's CDR3 is CASSRDRALLEQYF. CDR3 coding DNA: TGTGCCAGCAGTCGAGACAGGGCTCTCCTCGAGCAGTACTTC.

The gene calls are TRBV5-1 and TRBJ1-1; D unresolved. V shed 2 bases and J shed 0 bases, with 8 bases lying between them. The CDR3 is made up of 14 amino acids. Germline lookup yields CDR1 SGHRS and CDR2 YFSETQ. The CDR3 reads CASSLSIMNTEAFF. DNA for the CDR3: TGCGCCAGCAGCTTATCCATCATGAACACTGAAGCTTTCTTT.

CDR3 loop: CSVDLVPDTQYF. CDR3 coding DNA: TGCAGCGTTGACCTAGTTCCAGATACGCAGTATTTT. V is TRBV29-1 and J is TRBJ2-3, with unresolved D. The CDR3 totals 12 residues. CDR1 SQVTM and CDR2 ANQGSEA come from the germline V gene. V lost 3 bases and J lost 4, with 8 bases in between.

Remarks on this clonotype: A far larger clone differs by one base, so this is likely a read error. The CDR3 loop is CASGTYYEQFF. CDR3 DNA sequence: TGTGCCAGCGGGACGTACTACGAGCAGTTCTTC. The V and J genes are TRBV6-2 or TRBV6-3 and TRBJ2-1; D possibly matches TRBD1 or TRBD2 (5 bases each). Trimming stripped 8 bases from V and 10 bases from J, with 12 bases between. Germline lookup yields CDR1 MNHEY and CDR2 SVGEGT. The CDR3 length is 11 residues.

Comments on this clonotype: A read error may be the cause here, since a much bigger clone is one base away. The chain links TRBV5-3 to TRBJ2-6; maybe TRBD1 (5 bases). TRBV5-3 has ORF status, its function being uncertain. Trimming stripped 8 bases from V and 0 bases from J, with 21 bases between. The CDR3 length is 18 residues. The CDR3 loop is CASSKTAPPSSGANVLTF. The CDR3 DNA reads TGTGCCAGCAGTAAGACAGCTCCCCCCAGCTCTGGGGCCAACGTCCTGACTTTC.

V usage is TRBV29-1 and J usage is TRBJ2-7; D perhaps matches TRBD1 (5 bases). Germline V lookup: CDR1 SQVTM, CDR2 ANQGSEA. The CDR3 loop spans 11 amino acids. V gave up 6 bases and J gave up 5 bases, with 11 bases separating them. The CDR3 nucleotides read TGCAGCGTCAGGGTAACCCACGAGCAGTACTTC. It codes for CSVRVTHEQYF.

The sample holds many counts of this clonotype. The chain has TRBV20-1 and TRBJ1-1; no definite D call. The ends were cut back, 0 bases at V and 3 bases at J, with 8 bases in the middle. Germline CDR1 reads DFQATT; CDR2 reads SNEGSKA (reference sequence). This CDR3 is 13 amino acids long. DNA for the CDR3: TGCAGTGCTAGAGATCTACGCCACACTGAAGCTTTCTTT. It translates to CSARDLRHTEAFF.

This clonotype was recorded at least ten times. This chain connects TRBV11-2 to TRBJ2-3; D perhaps matches TRBD2 (6 bases). V was trimmed by 4 bases and J by 10 bases, leaving 15 bases between them. The germline gives CDR1 SGHAT, CDR2 FQNNGV. The CDR3 spans 13 residues. The DNA for the CDR3 is TGTGCCAGCAGCTACGCCCGACTAGTGGCGCAGTATTTT. It encodes CASSYARLVAQYF. The full variable domain, in which reference TRBV11-2 and TRBJ2-3 provide the parts outside the CDR3, is EAGVAQSPRYKIIEKRQSVAFWCNPISGHATLYWYQQILGQGPKLLIQFQNNGVVDDSQLPKDRFSAERLKGVDSTLKIQPAKLEDSAVYLCASSYARLVAQYFGPGTRLTVL.

A word on this clonotype: A far bigger clonotype differs at one base, so this is likely a read error. The J gene is TRBJ2-1, the V gene TRBV7-2; D is possibly TRBD1 or TRBD2 (5 bases each). The V gene's germline CDR1 is SGHTA and CDR2 FQGNSA. CDR3 length equals 13 residues. The CDR3 region is CASSLGVENDQFF. The CDR3 nucleotides are TGTGCCAGCAGTTTGGGGGTAGAGAATGATCAGTTCTTC.

The sample holds many counts of this clonotype. The rearrangement links TRBV10-3 to TRBJ2-7; TRBD1 matches 8 bases. Per the germline V gene, CDR1 is ENHRY and CDR2 is SYGVKD. V gave up 5 bases and J gave up 4 bases; unmatched junction bases: 10. The CDR3 has 15 amino acids. The CDR3 sequence is CAISSDRVPAYEQYF. The CDR3 DNA follows: TGTGCCATCAGTTCGGACAGGGTACCGGCTTACGAGCAGTACTTC.

The chain uses TRBV28 and TRBJ2-3; the match to TRBD1 covers 7 bases. V shed 3 bases, J shed 5 bases, and the junction held 14 bases outside the gene matches. The CDR3 totals 17 residues. The germline gives CDR1 MDHEN, CDR2 SYDVKM. The CDR3 DNA is TGTGCCAGCAGTTTCACTCAATGGGAACAGGGGAGAGATACGCAGTATTTT. The encoded protein is CASSFTQWEQGRDTQYF.

This clonotype was counted ten times or more. The gene calls are TRBV28 and TRBJ1-2; a weak D match, TRBD1 (6 bases). The CDR3 sequence is 14 residues long. The V gene's germline CDR1 is MDHEN and CDR2 SYDVKM. V was trimmed by 5 bases and J by 5 bases, leaving 15 bases between them. This CDR3 reads CASSAQGFWYGYTF. In nucleotides, the CDR3 is TGTGCCAGCAGTGCCCAGGGGTTTTGGTATGGCTACACCTTC.

This clonotype was recorded many times. The chain links TRBV4-1 to TRBJ2-1; no firm D call. Germline values: CDR1 MGHRA, CDR2 YSYEKL. The CDR3 consists of 16 residues. Deletions cut 0 bases from V and 1 base from J, with 10 bases between. The CDR3 loop is CASSQERHGSYNEQFF. The CDR3 DNA reads as TGCGCCAGCAGCCAAGAACGGCACGGTTCCTACAATGAGCAGTTCTTC.

CDR3 nucleotides: TGCGCCAGCAGCTTGGTATCGGGGCAGAATGAAAAACTGTTTTTT. As protein: CASSLVSGQNEKLFF. The J gene is TRBJ1-4, the V gene TRBV5-1, with D maybe TRBD1 (5 bases). The V gene's germline CDR1 is SGHRS and CDR2 YFSETQ. CDR3 length: 15 residues. V shed 0 bases and J shed 5 bases, with 11 bases lying between them.

There are a few counts of this clonotype. The chain joins TRBV19 to TRBJ2-1; TRBD1 agrees at 9 bases. This CDR3 region has 11 residues. Germline CDR1 LNHDA, CDR2 SQIVND (reference sequence). The V segment lost 5 bases and the J segment 14 bases; nucleotides outside the gene matches: 4. The CDR3 nucleotides are TGTGCCAGTAGTTTGGGACAGGGAGAGTTCTTC. Amino acids: CASSLGQGEFF.

This clonotype was picked up many times. The chain couples TRBV2 to TRBJ2-2, with D possibly matching TRBD1 (5 bases). With 5 bases removed from V and 1 base from J, the gap between germline ends came to 14 bases. Germline V lookup: CDR1 SNHLY, CDR2 FYNNEI. The CDR3 has 16 amino acids. The DNA of the CDR3 is TGTGCCAGCAGTAGGACACCACCTAGGAACACCGGGGAGCTGTTTTTT. Its translation is CASSRTPPRNTGELFF.

The gene calls are TRBV7-2 and TRBJ2-2; D possibly corresponds to TRBD1 (5 bases). Germline V CDR1 and CDR2: SGHTA, FQGNSA. The length of the CDR3 is 15 residues. The V end was cut by 5 bases, the J end by 3 bases, with 13 bases between. CDR3 loop: CASSPVDTYTGELFF. The CDR3 nucleotides are TGTGCCAGCAGCCCCGTGGACACATACACCGGGGAGCTGTTTTTT.

This clonotype showed up many times. This rearrangement joins TRBV5-1 to TRBJ1-3; D not certain. CDR1 and CDR2 (germline): SGHRS, YFSETQ. This CDR3 has 16 amino acids. Trimming took 0 bases from V and 4 from J, leaving 14 bases between them. CDR3 protein: CASSLAGSTWGNTIYF. Written as DNA, the CDR3 is TGCGCCAGCAGCTTGGCGGGGTCGACCTGGGGAAACACCATATATTTT. Looking up the rest from reference TRBV5-1 and TRBJ1-3 gives the full variable domain: KAGVTQTPRYLIKTRGQQVTLSCSPISGHRSVSWYQQTPGQGLQFLFEYFSETQRNKGNFPGRFSGRQFSNSRSEMNVSTLELGDSALYLCASSLAGSTWGNTIYFGEGSWLTVV.

This clonotype was counted many times. The J gene is TRBJ2-3, the V gene TRBV7-6; 9 nucleotides match TRBD2. With 3 bases clipped from V and 1 base from J, the junction kept 2 bases outside the gene matches. CDR1 SGHVS and CDR2 FNYEAQ come from the germline V gene. This CDR3 has 15 amino acids. The CDR3 spells CASSFRTSGTDTQYF. In DNA form, the CDR3 reads TGTGCCAGCAGCTTTCGGACTAGCGGCACAGATACGCAGTATTTT. Complete variable domain (other parts from reference TRBV7-6 and TRBJ2-3): GAGVSQSPRYKVTKRGQDVALRCDPISGHVSLYWYRQALGQGPEFLTYFNYEAQQDKSGLPNDRFSAERPEGSISTLTIQRTEQRDSAMYRCASSFRTSGTDTQYFGPGTRLTVL.

The chain carries TRBV7-9 and TRBJ2-1; D remains ambiguous. CDR1 SEHNR and CDR2 FQNEAQ come from the germline V gene (reference sequence). With 5 bases removed from V and 9 bases from J, the gap between germline ends came to 14 bases. The CDR3 sequence is 13 residues long. For the CDR3, the DNA is TGTGCCAGCAGCCCACCCGTAGCAGGTGAGCAGTTCTTC. Protein: CASSPPVAGEQFF.

V is TRBV7-8 and J is TRBJ2-7, with D possibly called TRBD1 or TRBD2 (9 bases each). CDR3 length equals 15 residues. V was clipped by 6 bases and J by 7 bases, with 22 bases between them. The germline V gene has CDR1 SGHVS and CDR2 FQNEAQ. The CDR3 sequence: CASSRLTSGQGEQYF. The CDR3 DNA sequence: TGTGCCAGCAGTCGCCTGACTAGCGGACAGGGGGAGCAGTACTTC.